Shown below are 5 T cell receptor beta chains from a single sample sequenced in a study of circulating CD8 cells and anti-PD-1 response in melanoma. Live CD3+CD8+TCRalphabeta+ cells were sorted into four subsets by PD-1 and/or TIGIT. Each library started from approximately 15 ng of total RNA using the QIAseq Immune Repertoire TCR panel. TCRdb independently ran MiXCR on the reads; one entry per CDR3 protein. The profile covers about 1,000 distinct CDR3 sequences, with 5.5% to 7.5% appearing a single time and approximately 15% taken by the ten largest. Sequenced here: CD8+ T cells from PBMCs, sampled at baseline or after one month of anti-PD-1 therapy (not recorded which). Receptor source: a human donor with melanoma.

By frequency in the sample, this clonotype is large. This chain uses TRBV25-1 with TRBJ2-5, with D uncertain. This CDR3 is 13 amino acids long. Trimming removed 1 base at V and 5 bases at J, with 8 bases between. Germline lookup yields CDR1 MGHDK and CDR2 SYGVNS. CDR3 nucleotides: TGTGCCAGCAGTGAATTCAGTTCGGAGACCCAGTACTTC. It codes for CASSEFSSETQYF.

CDR3 sequence: CASSVRTGIGNEQFF. Written as DNA, the CDR3 is TGTGCCAGTAGTGTCAGGACAGGGATAGGGAATGAGCAGTTCTTC. The genes are TRBV19 and TRBJ2-1; 8 bases are shared with TRBD1. The junction had 10 bases not matched to a gene; V was cut back by 5 bases and J by 7 bases. Germline loops: CDR1 LNHDA, CDR2 SQIVND (reference sequence). The CDR3 spans 15 residues.

This clonotype was counted only a few times. The genes are TRBV2 and TRBJ2-7, with D perhaps TRBD2 (5 bases). Germline values: CDR1 SNHLY, CDR2 FYNNEI. Trimming stripped 3 bases from V and 0 bases from J, with 18 bases between. This CDR3 has 17 residues. CDR3 amino acids: CASSESSRTPSSYEQYF. The CDR3 DNA reads as TGTGCCAGCAGTGAGAGTTCGAGGACTCCGAGCTCCTACGAGCAGTACTTC.

In its sample, this clonotype ranks as large. The chain couples TRBV19 to TRBJ1-1, with TRBD1 as a possible D gene (5 bases). V shed 10 bases and J shed 1 base, with 13 bases lying between them. This CDR3 has 13 amino acids. Germline loops: CDR1 LNHDA, CDR2 SQIVND (reference sequence). The CDR3: CATQWGWNTEAFF. The CDR3, as DNA: TGTGCCACCCAATGGGGGTGGAACACTGAAGCTTTCTTT. Together with reference TRBV19 and TRBJ1-1, the CDR3 gives the full variable domain: DGGITQSPKYLFRKEGQNVTLSCEQNLNHDAMYWYRQDPGQGLRLIYYSQIVNDFQKGDIAEGYSVSREKKESFPLTVTSAQKNPTAFYLCATQWGWNTEAFFGQGTRLTVV.

By proportion, this clonotype is large. An end of the junction does not agree with germline; a read error may underlie this. This sequence joins TRBV28 and TRBJ2-7; TRBD1 matches 7 bases. The length of the CDR3 is 14 residues. In germline, CDR1 is MDHEN, CDR2 SYDVKM. CDR3 amino acids: CASSYRGMLYEQYF. CDR3 sequence (DNA): TGTGCCAGCAGTTACAGGGGAATGCTCTACGAGCAGTACTTT. Drawing the rest from reference TRBV28 and TRBJ2-7, the complete variable domain is DVKVTQSSRYLVKRTGEKVFLECVQDMDHENMFWYRQDPGLGLRLIYFSYDVKMKEKGDIPEGYSVSREKKERFSLILESASTNQTSMYLCASSYRGMLYEQYFGPGTRLTVT.